The clone carrying this T cell receptor beta chain was seen a handful of times. The antigen is not known. This sample stems from a study of vaccination and CD4 T cells after COVID-19. Study-wide background: Six male and four female convalescents took part, two of them Hispanic.

Cultured CD4+ T cell DNA underwent sequencing with the Oncomine TCR Beta short-read assay. The source of extracted genomic DNA was cultured CD4+ T cells. TCRdb called the PCR reads again in MiXCR, with one record for every CDR3 protein. The top ten hold 13% of the sample, which has some 12,000 distinct CDR3 sequences, roughly 21% seen once. This CDR3 is 15 amino acids long. The junction had 10 bases not matched to a gene; V was cut back by 4 bases and J by 5 bases. CDR1 LNHDA and CDR2 SQIVND come from the germline V gene (reference sequence). Treatment defined: roughly ten-day PBMC culture with coronavirus spike peptide pools or control peptides (ViraFEST assay).

The chain has TRBV19 and TRBJ1-1; 7 nucleotides line up with TRBD1. This specimen was CD4+ T cells from blood, cultured in vitro, taken before SARS-CoV-2 vaccination. The sequence was collected from a human donor who received a COVID-19 vaccine. The CDR3, as DNA: TGTGCCAGTAGTACAGATGTCGGACAGGAAACTGAAGCTTTCTTT. Amino acid sequence: CASSTDVGQETEAFF.